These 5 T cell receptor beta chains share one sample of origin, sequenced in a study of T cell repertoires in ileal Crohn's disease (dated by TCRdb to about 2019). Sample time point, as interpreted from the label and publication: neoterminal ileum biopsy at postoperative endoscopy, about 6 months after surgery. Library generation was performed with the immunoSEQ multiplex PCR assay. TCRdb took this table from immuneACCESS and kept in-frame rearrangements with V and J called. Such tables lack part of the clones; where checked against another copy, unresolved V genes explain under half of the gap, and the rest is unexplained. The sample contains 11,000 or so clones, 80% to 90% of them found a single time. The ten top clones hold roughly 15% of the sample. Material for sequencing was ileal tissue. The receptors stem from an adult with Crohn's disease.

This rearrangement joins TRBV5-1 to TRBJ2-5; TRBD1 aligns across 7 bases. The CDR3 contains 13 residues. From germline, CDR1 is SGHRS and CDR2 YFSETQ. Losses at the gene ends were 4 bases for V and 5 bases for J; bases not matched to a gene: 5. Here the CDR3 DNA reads TGCGCCAGCAGCAGGGGGCCAGGGGAGACCCAGTACTTC. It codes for CASSRGPGETQYF.

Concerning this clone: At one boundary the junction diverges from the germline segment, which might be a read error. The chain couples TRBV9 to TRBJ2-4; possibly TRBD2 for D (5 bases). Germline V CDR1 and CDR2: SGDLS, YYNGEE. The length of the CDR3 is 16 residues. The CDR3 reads CASSDAWFLAKNIRYF. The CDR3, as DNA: TGTGCCAGCAGCGATGCCTGGTTTCTAGCCAAAAACATTCGGTACTTC.

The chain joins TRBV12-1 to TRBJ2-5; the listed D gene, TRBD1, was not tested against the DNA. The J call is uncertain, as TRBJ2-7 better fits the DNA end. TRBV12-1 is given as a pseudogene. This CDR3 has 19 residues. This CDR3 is CASSPDRGRDSRSSYEQYF. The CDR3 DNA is TGTGCCAGCAGCCCCGACAGGGGGCGAGACAGCAGAAGCTCCTACGAGCAGTACTTC.

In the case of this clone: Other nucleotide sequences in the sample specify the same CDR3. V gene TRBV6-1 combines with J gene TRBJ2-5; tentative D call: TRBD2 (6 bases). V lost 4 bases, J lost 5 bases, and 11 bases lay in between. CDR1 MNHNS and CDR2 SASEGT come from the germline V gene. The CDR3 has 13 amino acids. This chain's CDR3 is CASSVSGRETQYF. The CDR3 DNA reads TGTGCCAGCAGTGTTAGCGGTCGGGAGACCCAGTACTTC.

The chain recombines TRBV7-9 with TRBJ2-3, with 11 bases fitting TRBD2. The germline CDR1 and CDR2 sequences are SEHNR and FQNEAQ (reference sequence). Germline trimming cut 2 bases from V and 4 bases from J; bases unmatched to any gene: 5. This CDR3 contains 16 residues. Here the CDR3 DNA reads TGTGCCAGCAGCTTACTAGCGGGAGGTGGTGCAGATACGCAGTATTTT. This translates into CASSLLAGGGADTQYF.